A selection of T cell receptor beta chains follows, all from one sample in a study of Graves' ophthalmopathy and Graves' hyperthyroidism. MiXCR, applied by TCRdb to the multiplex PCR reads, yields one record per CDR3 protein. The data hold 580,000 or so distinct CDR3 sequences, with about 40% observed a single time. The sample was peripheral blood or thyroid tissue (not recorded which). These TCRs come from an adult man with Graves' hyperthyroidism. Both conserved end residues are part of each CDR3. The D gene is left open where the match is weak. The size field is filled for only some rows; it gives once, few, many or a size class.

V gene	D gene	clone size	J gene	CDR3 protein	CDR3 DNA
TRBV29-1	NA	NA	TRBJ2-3	CSVEGLELTDAQYF	TGCAGCGTTGAAGGACTAGAGCTTACAGATGCGCAGTATTTT
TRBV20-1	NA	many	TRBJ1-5	CSAIGGDQPQHF	TGCAGTGCTATAGGAGGGGATCAGCCCCAGCATTTT
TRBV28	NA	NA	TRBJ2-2	CAGGLGRTGELFF	TGTGCCGGGGGGTTGGGCCGCACCGGGGAGCTGTTTTTT
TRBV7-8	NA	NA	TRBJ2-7	CASSLEGSGRAYEQYF	TGTGCCAGCAGCTTAGAGGGTAGCGGCAGGGCCTACGAGCAGTACTTC
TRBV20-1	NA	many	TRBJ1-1	CSANTGGTEAFF	TGCAGTGCTAATACGGGGGGGACTGAAGCTTTCTTT
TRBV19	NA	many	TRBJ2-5	CASSIGPGDSQETQYF	TGTGCCAGTAGTATAGGTCCTGGAGACTCCCAAGAGACCCAGTACTTC
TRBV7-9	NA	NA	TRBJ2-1	CASSLKGGGEQFF	TGTGCCAGCAGCTTAAAGGGAGGTGGTGAGCAGTTCTTC
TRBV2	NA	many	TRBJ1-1	CASRRPRTGNTEAFF	TGTGCCAGCAGACGCCCCCGTACAGGAAACACTGAAGCTTTCTTT
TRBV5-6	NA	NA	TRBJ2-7	CASSSAGYF	TGTGCCAGCAGCTCGGCCGGGTACTTC
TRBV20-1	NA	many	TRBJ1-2	CSARPGGENGYTF	TGCAGTGCTAGGCCGGGTGGGGAAAATGGCTACACCTTC
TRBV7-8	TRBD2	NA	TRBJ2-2	CASSRVDTGLALTGELFF	TGTGCCAGCAGCCGGGTGGATACGGGACTAGCCCTCACCGGGGAGCTGTTTTTT
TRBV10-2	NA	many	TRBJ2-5	CASSVLLGGQETQYF	TGCGCCAGCAGTGTCTTGTTGGGGGGACAAGAGACCCAGTACTTC
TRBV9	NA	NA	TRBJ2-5	CAGSVGGLEETQYF	TGTGCCGGCAGCGTAGGCGGGTTGGAAGAGACCCAGTACTTC
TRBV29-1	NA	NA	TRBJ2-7	CSFRDRAYEQYF	TGCAGCTTCCGGGACCGCGCCTACGAGCAGTACTTC
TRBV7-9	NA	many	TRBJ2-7	CASSLAGLGRATYEQYF	TGTGCCAGCAGCTTAGCCGGGTTGGGCAGGGCCACCTACGAGCAGTACTTC
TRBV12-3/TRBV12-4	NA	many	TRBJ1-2	CASSPQPPNYGYTF	TGTGCCAGCAGTCCCCAGCCACCTAACTATGGCTACACCTTC
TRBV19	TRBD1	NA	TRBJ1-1	CASSARQGGYTEAFF	TGTGCCAGTAGTGCCCGACAGGGTGGCTACACTGAAGCTTTCTTT
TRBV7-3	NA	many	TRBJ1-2	CASSFAGDSGYGYTF	TGTGCCAGCAGCTTCGCAGGCGACTCAGGCTATGGCTACACCTTC
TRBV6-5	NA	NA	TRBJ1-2	CASSESSGGLGYTF	TGTGCCAGCAGTGAGTCTAGCGGGGGCCTTGGCTACACCTTC
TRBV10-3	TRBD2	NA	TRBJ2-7	CATSERERGEQYF	TGTGCCACCAGTGAGCGGGAGAGGGGCGAGCAGTACTTC